This T cell receptor (beta chain) was captured in a study of blood T cell repertoires in COVID-19. The overall study: Whether acute or convalescent, the COVID-19 samples came from the United States, Italy and Spain. Nucleic acid was either cDNA or gDNA, and it came from T cells, B-cell-depleted T cells, or PBMCs.

How the authors handled the data: Nucleated cell number was recorded as an estimate derived from reference gene primer amplification. Sequencing was performed with immunoSEQ multiplex PCR; in TCRdb, only in-frame clones are kept and a portion is missing. V, J and clone size were drawn from that table, and D and trimming were deduced from the DNA. The sample shows tens of thousands of clones, 80% to 90% of them seen only once. The CDR3 covers 15 residues. The V gene end was trimmed by 0 bases and the J gene end by 4 bases; junction bases not matched to a gene: 3. Looked up from germline, CDR1 is MNHEY and CDR2 is SVGAGI.

The TCR sequence derives from a woman in her sixties or seventies with acute or convalescent COVID-19. The chain employs TRBV6-5 and TRBJ2-7, with 10 bases identical to TRBD1. Sequenced: peripheral blood. For the CDR3, the DNA is TGTGCCAGCAGTTACTCCCGACAGGGGGCTTACGAGCAGTACGTC. This sequence encodes CASSYSRQGAYEQYV.